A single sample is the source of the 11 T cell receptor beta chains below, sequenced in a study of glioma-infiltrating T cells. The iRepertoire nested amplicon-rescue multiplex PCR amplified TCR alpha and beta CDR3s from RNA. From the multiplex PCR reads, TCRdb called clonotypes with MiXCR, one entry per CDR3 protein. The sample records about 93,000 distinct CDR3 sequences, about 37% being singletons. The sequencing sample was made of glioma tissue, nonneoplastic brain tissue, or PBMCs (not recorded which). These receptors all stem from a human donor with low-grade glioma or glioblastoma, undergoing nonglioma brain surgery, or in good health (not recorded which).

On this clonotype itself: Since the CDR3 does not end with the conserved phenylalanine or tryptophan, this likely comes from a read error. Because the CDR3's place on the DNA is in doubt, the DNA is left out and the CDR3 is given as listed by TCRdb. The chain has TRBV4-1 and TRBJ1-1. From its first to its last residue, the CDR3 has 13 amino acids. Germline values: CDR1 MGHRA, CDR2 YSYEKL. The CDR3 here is CASSEGGRTEAFL.

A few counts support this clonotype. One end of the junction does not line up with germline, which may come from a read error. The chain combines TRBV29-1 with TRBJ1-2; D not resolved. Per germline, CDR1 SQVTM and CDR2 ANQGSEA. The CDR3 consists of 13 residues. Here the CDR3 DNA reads TGCGGCGTTGAAGTCGCGGCGGCCTATGGCTACACCTTC. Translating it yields CGVEVAAAYGYTF.

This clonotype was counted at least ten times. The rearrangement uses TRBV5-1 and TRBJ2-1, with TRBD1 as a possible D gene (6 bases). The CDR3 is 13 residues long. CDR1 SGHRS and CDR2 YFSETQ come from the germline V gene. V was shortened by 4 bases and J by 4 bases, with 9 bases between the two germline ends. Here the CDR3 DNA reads TGCGCCAGCAGCCAGGGACAATACAATGAGCAGTTCTTC. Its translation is CASSQGQYNEQFF. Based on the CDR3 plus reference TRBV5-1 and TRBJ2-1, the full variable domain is KAGVTQTPRYLIKTRGQQVTLSCSPISGHRSVSWYQQTPGQGLQFLFEYFSETQRNKGNFPGRFSGRQFSNSRSEMNVSTLELGDSALYLCASSQGQYNEQFFGPGTRLTVL.

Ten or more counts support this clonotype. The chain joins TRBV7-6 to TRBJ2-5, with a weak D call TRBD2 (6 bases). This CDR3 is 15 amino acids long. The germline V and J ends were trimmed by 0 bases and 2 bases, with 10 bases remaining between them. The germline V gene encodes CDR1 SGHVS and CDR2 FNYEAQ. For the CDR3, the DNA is TGTGCCAGCAGCTTAGCTAGCGGACTGCAAGAGACCCAGTACTTC. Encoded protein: CASSLASGLQETQYF.

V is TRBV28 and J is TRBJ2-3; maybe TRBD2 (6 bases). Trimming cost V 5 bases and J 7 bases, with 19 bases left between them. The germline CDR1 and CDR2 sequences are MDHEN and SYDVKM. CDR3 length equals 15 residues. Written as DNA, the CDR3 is TGTGCCAGCAGTCTCACGGGGGATTCTCCCCATACGCAGTATTTT. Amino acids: CASSLTGDSPHTQYF.

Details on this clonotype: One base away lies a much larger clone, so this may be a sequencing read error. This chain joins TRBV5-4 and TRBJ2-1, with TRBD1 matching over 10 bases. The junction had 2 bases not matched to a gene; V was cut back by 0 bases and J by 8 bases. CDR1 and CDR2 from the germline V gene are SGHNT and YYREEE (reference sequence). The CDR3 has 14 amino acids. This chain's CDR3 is CASSLVGTGDEQFF. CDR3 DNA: TGTGCCAGCAGCTTGGTCGGGACAGGGGATGAGCAGTTCTTC.

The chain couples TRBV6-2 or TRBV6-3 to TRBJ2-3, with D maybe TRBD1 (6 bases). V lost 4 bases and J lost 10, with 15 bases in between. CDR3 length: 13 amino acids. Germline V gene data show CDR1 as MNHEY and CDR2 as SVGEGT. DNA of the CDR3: TGTGCCAGCAGTTTAGGGGGTGCAAGTCCGCAGTATTTT. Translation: CASSLGGASPQYF.

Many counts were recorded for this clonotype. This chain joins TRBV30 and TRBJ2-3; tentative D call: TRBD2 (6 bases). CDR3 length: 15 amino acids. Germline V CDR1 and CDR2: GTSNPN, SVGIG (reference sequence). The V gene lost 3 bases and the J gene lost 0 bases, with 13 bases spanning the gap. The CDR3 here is CAWRLDYPSTDTQYF. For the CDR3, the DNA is TGTGCCTGGAGGCTGGACTATCCTAGCACAGATACGCAGTATTTT.

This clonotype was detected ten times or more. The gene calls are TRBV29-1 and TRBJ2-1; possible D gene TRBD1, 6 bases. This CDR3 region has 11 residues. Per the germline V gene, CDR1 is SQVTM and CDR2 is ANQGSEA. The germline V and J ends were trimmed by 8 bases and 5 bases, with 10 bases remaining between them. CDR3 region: CSTDRDNEQFF. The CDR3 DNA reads TGCAGCACGGACAGAGACAATGAGCAGTTCTTC.

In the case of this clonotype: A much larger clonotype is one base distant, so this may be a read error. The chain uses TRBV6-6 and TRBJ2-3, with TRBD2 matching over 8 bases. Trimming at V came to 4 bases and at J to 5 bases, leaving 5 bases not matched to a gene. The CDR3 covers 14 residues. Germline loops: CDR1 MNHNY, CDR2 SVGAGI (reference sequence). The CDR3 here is CASSSAGAGDTQYF. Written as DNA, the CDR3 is TGTGCCAGCAGTTCAGCGGGGGCTGGAGATACGCAGTATTTT.

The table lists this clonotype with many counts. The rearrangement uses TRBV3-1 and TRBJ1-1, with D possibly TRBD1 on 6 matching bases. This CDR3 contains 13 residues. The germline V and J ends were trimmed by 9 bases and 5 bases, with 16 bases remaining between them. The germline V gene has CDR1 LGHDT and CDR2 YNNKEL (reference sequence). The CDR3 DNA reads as TGTGCCAGTGGCCAGGGACATGGAACTGAAGCTTTCTTT. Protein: CASGQGHGTEAFF.